This note documents a single T cell receptor (beta chain) sequence. This clone has just one count. No cognate antigen has been identified for it. There are no base qualities to consult, and no much larger clone falls within one base. The sample is drawn from a study of blood T cell repertoires in COVID-19 (dated by TCRdb to 2020 to 2021). Looking at the study overall: Collaborator samples came from the United States, Italy and Spain and covered acute and convalescent phases of COVID-19. The material from the prospective study consisted of cDNA or gDNA derived from T cells, B-cell-depleted T cells, or PBMCs. Subjects who had been exposed to COVID-19, were actively infected with it, or had recovered from it provided the deeply sampled blood TCRbeta repertoires that made up the dataset. The repertoires were released in a freely available public database meant as a resource for research on the immune response to SARS-CoV-2. Samples were obtained from the ongoing ImmuneRACE study (first 160 participants) and from about 1,300 subjects provided by 6 global collaborators. A de-identified subject ID, COVID-19 status, age in years and sex were almost always included in the sample metadata. Where available, HLA class I and class II types were taken from metadata supplied by the sample provider and were not determined by assay-based typing.

Points the paper makes about the study in general: Clinical and demographic metadata were provided uncurated, with the amount varying by source and participant.

Participants in the prospective study were enrolled through a virtual design, were aged about 18 to 90 years, and lived in roughly 24 United States geographic areas. Cohort assignment in the prospective study relied on participant-reported clinical history from a screening survey and a study questionnaire. In the prospective study, mobile phlebotomists collected whole blood, serum and a nasopharyngeal or oropharyngeal swab from each participant. Additional blood draws and questionnaires over an approximately two-month period could optionally be provided by prospective study participants. Before DNA extraction, blood samples from the prospective study were shipped at room temperature or frozen. TCRbeta CDR3 regions were amplified from genomic DNA by means of the immunoSEQ Assay, a bias-controlled multiplex PCR. As for the authors' bioinformatics: Nucleated cell counts per sample were estimated from amplification of reference gene primers within the assay. To quantify the absolute abundance of each unique TCRbeta CDR3 rearrangement, sequence reads were collapsed and filtered. For each sample, productive Simpson clonality was calculated by taking the square root of Simpson's diversity index across productive rearrangements. TCRdb carries this immuneACCESS record with in-frame sequences only. Its versions omit some clonotypes, under half of them owing to an unresolved V gene in the studies checked, with the rest unexplained. The V and J calls and clone size come from that table; D and trimming were worked out from the DNA. The sample yields some 410,000 clones; roughly 90% were counted once. Around 0.91% of the sample is held by the ten biggest clonotypes.

V is cut back by 6 bases and J by 5 bases, with 6 bases in the junction unmatched. Based on the germline V gene, the CDR1 and CDR2 sequences are MNHEY and SVGEGT. The CDR3 goes from the cysteine to the phenylalanine over 14 residues. The entry retains the CDR3 DNA only, 42 bases that are in frame from base 1. The sequence derives from a woman under 40 with acute COVID-19. Sequenced input: PBMCs or T cells enriched from blood (not recorded which). The chain is assembled from TRBV6-2 or TRBV6-3 and TRBJ2-2; 7 of the junction bases match TRBD2. The nucleotides are TGTGCCAGCAGCCACCGGGGGGAGACCGGGGAGCTGTTTTTT. This sequence encodes CASSHRGETGELFF.